This TCR beta chain was identified during a study of T cell responses to AZD1222 COVID-19 vaccine. Clones were sequenced by immunoSEQ multiplex PCR, and TCRdb holds only the in-frame ones, with some missing. This sample has 170,000 or so clones, with about 93% found just once. Study-wide points: Repertoires were obtained solely post-peak T cell response. Spike-specific TCR depth and breadth grew after two AZD1222 doses.

Germline CDR1 and CDR2: SQVTM and ANQGSEA. V lost 6 bases and J lost 4, with 15 bases in between. The CDR3 is 13 amino acids. Regarding this clone: Its antigen remains unidentified.

The origin of this receptor is an adult who received the MenACWY meningococcal vaccine as a control. The specimen comprised peripheral blood, sampled 28 days after the second dose of the MenACWY control vaccine. This sequence joins TRBV29-1 and TRBJ1-1; a possible D gene is TRBD1 (5 bases). CDR3 DNA: TGCAGCGTCCCCGGGTGGGGCGGCACTGAAGCTTTCTTT. The encoded protein is CSVPGWGGTEAFF. Supplemented by reference TRBV29-1 and TRBJ1-1, the full variable domain reads SAVISQKPSRDICQRGTSLTIQCQVDSQVTMMFWYRQQPGQSLTLIATANQGSEATYESGFVIDKFPISRPNLTFSTLTVSNMSPEDSSIYLCSVPGWGGTEAFFGQGTRLTVV.